This T cell receptor beta chain was found in a study of blood T cells in healthy people across ages. Study summary: Per two T cells, about one barcoded beta molecule was captured through template switching.

V shed 6 bases and J 7 bases; nucleotides not matched to a gene: 11. The CDR3 has 15 residues. Germline lookup yields CDR1 MNHEY and CDR2 SMNVEV (reference sequence). This clonotype was found a few times. The use of a sample-barcoded 5' primer and a J-beta primer mix characterized a second PCR of about 6 to 11 cycles. MiXCR, applied by TCRdb to the 5' RACE reads, yields one record per CDR3 protein. Of 1.5 million to 2 million distinct CDR3 sequences in the sample, 49% were seen once. Drawing of peripheral blood yielded about 9.7 milliliters from each donor. V usage is TRBV27 and J usage is TRBJ2-1; 8 bases align to TRBD1. The sequenced sample consisted of blood. The TCR sequence derives from a woman aged 35 to 49 in good health. The CDR3 is CASSSPPDRANEQFF. In nucleotides, the CDR3 is TGTGCCAGCAGCTCCCCCCCGGACAGGGCTAATGAGCAGTTCTTC.